This TCR beta chain was identified during a study of CD8 T cells in Susac syndrome. Negative isolation yielded the CD8+ and CD4+ T cells, while FACS enriched the TEMRA cells. Study observations and caveats: The CD4+ T cell repertoires in Susac syndrome did not show any clonal expansion.

The CDR3 has 17 amino acids. The junction had 15 bases not matched to a gene; V was cut back by 0 bases and J by 4 bases. In germline, CDR1 is DFQATT, CDR2 SNEGSKA (reference sequence). A quantity of about 0.45 to 1 ug RNA underwent reverse transcription using random hexamers. One entry per CDR3 protein, called by TCRdb with MiXCR from the immunoSEQ multiplex PCR reads. Among about 180,000 distinct CDR3 sequences, just under 95% were seen once, and the ten largest hold 0.099%. As concerns this clonotype: Its antigen is as yet unknown.

The chain is built from TRBV20-1 and TRBJ2-7; 7 positions agree with TRBD2. The specimen sequenced was CD4+ T cells from PBMCs. This receptor was obtained from a human donor with Susac syndrome. DNA for the CDR3: TGCAGTGCTAGAGATCGGCTAGCGGTGGCACCAACTTACGAGCAGTACTTC. This translates into CSARDRLAVAPTYEQYF.